The rows below give T cell receptor beta chains drawn from one sample of a study of neurological immune-mediated disorders. MiXCR, applied by TCRdb to the 5' RACE reads, yields one record per CDR3 protein. This table has about 45,000 distinct CDR3 sequences, 20% to 25% appearing once. The specimen was PBMCs. The receptors originated from a man in his sixties with HTLV-1-associated myelopathy (HAM/TSP). Each CDR3 is given with its conserved first and last residue. The D gene is left open where the match is weak. Clone size, where shown, is once, few, many, or a class for clones that have expanded.

>-|TRBJ1-1|TRBV5-1|many
TGCGCCAGCAGCTGGGGTGGTGACACTGAAGCTTTCTTT
CASSWGGDTEAFF
>TRBD2|TRBJ2-3|TRBV20-1|many
TGCAGTGCTACGGGACTAGCGGGAGGCACAGATACGCAGTATTTT
CSATGLAGGTDTQYF
>-|TRBJ2-5|TRBV7-2|many
TGTGCCAGCACTCAGCGGGTCCTTGAGACCCAGTACTTC
CASTQRVLETQYF
>-|TRBJ2-1|TRBV30|-
TGTGCCTGGAGAAAGGAGGGGAGTGAGCAGTTCTTC
CAWRKEGSEQFF
>-|TRBJ2-7|TRBV5-5|-
TGTGCCAGCAACTCTTACCCGGCGGGGTGGGACGAGCAGTACTTC
CASNSYPAGWDEQYF
>TRBD1|TRBJ2-1|TRBV7-2|many
TGTGCCAGCAGCCGGGACAGATACAATGAGCAGTTCTTC
CASSRDRYNEQFF
>TRBD2|TRBJ2-1|TRBV5-1|-
TGCGCCAGCAGCCTTCTAGCGGGATACAATGAGCAGTTCTTC
CASSLLAGYNEQFF
>-|TRBJ2-6|TRBV5-1|many
TGCGCCAGCAGCTCGACCTCTGGGGCCAACGTCCTGACTTTC
CASSSTSGANVLTF
>-|TRBJ1-2|TRBV5-1|medium-sized
TGCGCCAGCAGCTTGGACAATAACTATGGCTACACCTTC
CASSLDNNYGYTF
>-|TRBJ1-6|TRBV7-9|few
TGTGCCAGCAGCTTAACGGTCGGCGGGCTCCACTTT
CASSLTVGGLHF
>-|TRBJ2-2|TRBV19|-
TGTGCCAGTAGTACCGGCCGGAGCACCGGGGAGCTGTTTTTT
CASSTGRSTGELFF
>-|TRBJ1-1|TRBV29-1|few
TGCAGCGTTGTGCAGGTTAACACTGAAGCTTTCTTT
CSVVQVNTEAFF
>TRBD1|TRBJ1-2|TRBV7-8|many
TGTGCCAGCAGCTTAGGGCACAGGGGTTCTGGCTACACCTTC
CASSLGHRGSGYTF
>TRBD2|TRBJ2-1|TRBV20-1|many
TGCAGTGCTGTAGCGGGAGGGCCGAATGAGCAGTTCTTC
CSAVAGGPNEQFF
>-|TRBJ2-3|TRBV12-3/TRBV12-4|-
TGTGCCAGCAGTTTTGGCGGGATAGGGACAGATACGCGGTATTTT
CASSFGGIGTDTRYF
>TRBD2|TRBJ2-1|TRBV14|many
TGTGCCAGCAGCCAGTCTAGCGGCGACAATGAGCAGTTCTTC
CASSQSSGDNEQFF
>-|TRBJ1-1|TRBV5-1|-
TGCGCCAGCAGCCCGGAGGGAGTCAACACTGAAGCTTTCTTT
CASSPEGVNTEAFF
>-|TRBJ1-6|TRBV4-2|-
TGTGCCAGCAGCCCGACCGGACCTCCACCCCTCCACTTT
CASSPTGPPPLHF
>-|TRBJ2-3|TRBV5-1|many
TGCGCCAGCAGCCCAGACTCCCGAGATACGCAGTATTTT
CASSPDSRDTQYF
>-|TRBJ1-3|TRBV6-1|many
TGTGCCAGCAGTGAGCGTCGGGACTCCCGCTCTGGAAACACCATATATTTT
CASSERRDSRSGNTIYF
>-|TRBJ1-1|TRBV11-2|many
TGTGCCAGCAGCGTAGACATTCCCTTAGAAGCTTTCTTT
CASSVDIPLEAFF
>TRBD2|TRBJ2-3|TRBV12-3/TRBV12-4|many
TGTGCCAGCAGTATTAGCGGGCTGGCAGATACGCAGTATTTT
CASSISGLADTQYF